This paragraph reports one TCR beta chain. In the authors' workflow: How many nucleated cells were present was estimated from reference gene primer amplification. TCRdb keeps only in-frame clones here, not all; method: immunoSEQ multiplex PCR. V and J calls and clone size are copied from that table; D and trimming were computed from the DNA. The sample consists of approximately 340,000 clones, about 87% of them appearing once. Trimming took off 2 bases at V and 0 bases at J, with 7 bases between the two ends. This CDR3 is 14 amino acids long. CDR1 is LNHNV and CDR2 is YYDKDF in the germline V gene (reference sequence). The data derive from a study of blood T cell repertoires in COVID-19. Study-level background: PBMCs, B-cell-depleted T cells, or T cells provided the cDNA or gDNA that made up the material.

The sample taken for sequencing was peripheral blood. This sequence originates from a man aged 30-40 years with COVID-19, enrolled during active disease. The J gene is TRBJ2-5, the V gene TRBV15, with D hard to call. The CDR3 loop is CATSRPRDQETQYF. Here the CDR3 DNA reads TGTGCCACCAGCAGACCCCGGGACCAAGAGACCCAGTACTTC.